This TCR beta chain was obtained from a study of T-cell memory formation after mild COVID-19. Findings and limits, study-wide: Clones shrinking from day 15 to 85 showed even CD4/CD8 mixes; later expanders tilted CD4+. Confirmation was lacking for SARS-CoV-2 specificity of second-wave clones that peaked on day 37.

This clonotype was detected a few times. What it binds is unknown. The CDR3 covers 13 residues. Between the trimmed V and J ends, which lost 0 bases and 7 bases, there was a span of 7 bases. Germline V gene data show CDR1 as LGHDT and CDR2 as YNNKEL (reference sequence). Each CDR3 protein is one row after TCRdb ran MiXCR on the 5' RACE reads. The sample lists nearly 200,000 distinct CDR3 sequences, 15% to 20% occurring once. This TCR came from an adult woman who had mild COVID-19 (a few samples of this study predate the infection). Cell type and time point are not known. The specimen was PBMCs or a T cell subset sorted from them (not recorded which). This sequence joins TRBV3-1 and TRBJ2-1; unclear D gene. Here the CDR3 DNA reads TGTGCCAGCAGCCAAGACCTGGGAAATGAGCAGTTCTTC. Translated, it gives CASSQDLGNEQFF.